This entry concerns a single T cell receptor beta chain. No cognate antigen has been identified for it. It has no much larger one-base neighbor in the sample; base qualities were not kept. This sample is drawn from a study of a mutant IDH1 vaccine in newly diagnosed glioma (dated by TCRdb to about 2021). At the level of the whole study: Of the roughly 31 treated patients, approximately 62% were male and 37.5% were female, and the mean age was 40.4 years. For exploratory analyses, longitudinal TCRB deep sequencing was carried out in roughly 23 treated patients wherever samples were available. Peripheral blood samples were drawn at six visits, namely V03 (baseline), V05, V07, V10, V12 and V13. Before enrollment, most patients had been given radiochemotherapy with temozolomide as standard therapy, while the rest had received either radiotherapy alone or temozolomide alone.

The CDR3 runs 14 amino acids, cysteine and phenylalanine included. Only CDR3 DNA remains: 42 bases, in frame from the first base. CDR1 and CDR2 were assigned from the germline V gene as SNHLY and FYNNEI. Trimming takes 5 bases off V and 1 base off J; junction bases not matched to a gene: 4. Overall study outcomes, separate from this receptor: Changes in the top peripheral T cell clonotypes picked up by TCRB sequencing did not appear to be linked to pseudoprogression. It was noted by the authors that analyses of patient blood samples could not be reproduced owing to sample limitations. Vaccine-induced immune responses across multiple MHC alleles were detected in approximately 94% of patients. Availability determined which PBMC samples were chosen for TCRB deep sequencing.

The library was made by the immunoSEQ multiplex PCR assay. Rearranged TCR beta chain sequences were amplified using the hsTCRB Kit according to the manufacturer's protocol. An Illumina MiSeq was used to sequence the TCRB libraries. Regarding the original processing steps: Demultiplexing, trimming and gene mapping were performed with the kit vendor's proprietary platform. TCRdb stores this immuneACCESS table with in-frame sequences only. Part of the clones is absent; in the studies checked, under half of the shortfall reflects unresolved V genes, and no reason is known for the rest. The DNA was the basis for D and trimming; V, J and clone size are from that table. The sample includes about 69,000 clones, with just over 85% observed a single time. Jointly, the top ten make up 2.9% of the sample. In light of the paper, this sample's time point label describes: baseline, week 1 (first vaccination visit). Taken with the paper, the label for treatment or condition translates to: pre-vaccination baseline after standard-of-care therapy. Donors had newly diagnosed WHO grade 3 or 4 IDH1-mutant astrocytomas with loss of nuclear ATRX. The samples were drawn from NOA16, a multicentre, single-arm, open-label phase I trial in Germany that tested a mutant IDH1 peptide vaccine in humans for the first time. For immunogenicity testing, the blood drawn at visit V03 was used as the baseline sample. Genomic DNA for TCRB sequencing was extracted from EDTA blood using the DNeasy Blood and Tissue Kit.

The origin of this receptor is a man aged 30-40 years with glioma. This chain is built from TRBV2 and TRBJ2-5; the junction holds 7 bases that match TRBD1. Here the sequenced sample was PBMCs, taken from a glioma patient treated with radiotherapy, temozolomide or both. The DNA sequence follows: TGTGCCAGCAGTAAAGGGGGCCCCCAAGAGACCCAGTACTTC. This is translated as CASSKGGPQETQYF.